A single sample is the source of the 18 T cell receptor beta chains below, sequenced in a study of cytomegalovirus exposure and HLA in healthy donors. Amplification used 60 Vbeta primers and 13 Jbeta primers. Generated by immunoSEQ multiplex PCR, the TCRdb table keeps only in-frame clones and is missing some. This sample lists some 71,000 clones; its ten largest clones have around 1.6%. Sequences were obtained from PBMCs. Receptor source: a woman aged 25 to 45 in good health and CMV-seronegative.

The chain employs TRBV6-5 and TRBJ2-1; no clear D. CDR1 MNHEY and CDR2 SVGAGI come from the germline V gene. Trimming pared 6 bases from V and 6 bases from J, leaving 15 bases between. The CDR3 contains 14 residues. The CDR3 bases are TGTGCCAGCAGCCCTCCCTCACCGGGCAATGAGCAGTTCTTC. Amino acid sequence: CASSPPSPGNEQFF.

The chain recombines TRBV28 with TRBJ1-1, with D tentatively TRBD1 (5 bases). Germline loops: CDR1 MDHEN, CDR2 SYDVKM. V shed 5 bases and J shed 3 bases, with 13 bases lying between them. There are 14 residues in the CDR3. CDR3 nucleotides: TGTGCCAGCAGTCCGCCTTGGGGGGACACTGAAGCTTTCTTT. The encoded protein is CASSPPWGDTEAFF.

The chain joins TRBV9 to TRBJ1-2; 7 nucleotides line up with TRBD1. From germline, CDR1 is SGDLS and CDR2 YYNGEE. CDR3 size: 15 residues. V shed 0 bases and J 3 bases; nucleotides not matched to a gene: 5. CDR3 loop: CASSVVPGGHYGYTF. CDR3 DNA sequence: TGTGCCAGCAGCGTAGTACCAGGGGGGCACTATGGCTACACCTTC.

The CDR3 DNA is TGTGCCAGCAGTGTATCCGGGACAGGATCTTACGAGCAGTACTTC. Amino acid sequence: CASSVSGTGSYEQYF. The chain links TRBV6-5 to TRBJ2-7; 8 bases agree with TRBD1. CDR1 is MNHEY, CDR2 SVGAGI, per germline. V lost 5 bases and J lost 4; bases outside the gene matches: 10. The CDR3 totals 15 residues.

This chain uses TRBV30 with TRBJ2-2; 14 bases fit TRBD2. V trimming: 2 bases; J trimming: 5 bases; junction bases outside the gene matches: 7. This CDR3 comprises 17 residues. Per germline, CDR1 GTSNPN and CDR2 SVGIG (reference sequence). The CDR3 DNA reads TGTGCCTGGAGTCGTGCCGGGACTAGCGGGAGTACCGGGGAGCTGTTTTTT. Its translation is CAWSRAGTSGSTGELFF.

This chain uses TRBV5-4 with TRBJ2-7, with D unresolved. V gave up 2 bases and J gave up 6 bases, with 6 bases separating them. Germline V lookup: CDR1 SGHNT, CDR2 YYREEE (reference sequence). CDR3 length: 11 amino acids. The DNA for the CDR3 is TGTGCCAGCAGCTTCTCGGGCGAGCAGTACTTC. Translating it yields CASSFSGEQYF.

This chain joins TRBV13 and TRBJ2-5; D gene unclear. The germline V gene has CDR1 PRHDT and CDR2 FYEKMQ (reference sequence). This CDR3 spans 13 amino acids. V shed 1 base and J shed 3 bases, with 6 bases lying between them. Here the CDR3 DNA reads TGTGCCAGCAGCTTAGTGAGAGAAGAGACCCAGTACTTC. Amino acid sequence: CASSLVREETQYF.

This chain uses TRBV5-1 with TRBJ2-5, with D maybe TRBD2 (6 bases). CDR1 SGHRS and CDR2 YFSETQ come from the germline V gene. Between the trimmed V and J ends, which lost 2 bases and 1 base, there was a span of 12 bases. The CDR3 is 15 residues long. This chain's CDR3 is CASSFGRELQETQYF. CDR3 bases: TGCGCCAGCAGCTTTGGACGGGAGCTCCAAGAGACCCAGTACTTC.

The rearrangement links TRBV5-6 to TRBJ2-5; D uncertain. V was clipped by 0 bases and J by 6 bases, with 12 bases between them. CDR3 size: 14 residues. Germline V gene sequence: CDR1 SGHDT, CDR2 YYEEEE. CDR3 bases: TGTGCCAGCAGCTTGGTCCGGGTTGGAAAGACCCAGTACTTC. This sequence encodes CASSLVRVGKTQYF.

CDR3 bases: TGTGCCAGCACTCCATCAGGGCAGGGGGCTAGGGAGCAGTTCTTC. Protein sequence: CASTPSGQGAREQFF. The chain is built from TRBV27 and TRBJ2-1; 8 bases fit TRBD1. J lost 10 bases, V lost 7 bases, and 15 bases had no gene match. In germline, CDR1 is MNHEY, CDR2 SMNVEV (reference sequence). This CDR3 comprises 15 residues.

The genes are TRBV5-1 and TRBJ2-7; the match to TRBD1 covers 11 bases. From germline, CDR1 is SGHRS and CDR2 YFSETQ. Trimming took 1 base from V and 7 from J; bases not matched to a gene: 10. The CDR3 length is 16 residues. CDR3 sequence reads: CASSLREGQGAREQYF. CDR3 nucleotide sequence: TGCGCCAGCAGCTTGAGGGAAGGACAGGGGGCGAGAGAGCAGTACTTC.

Points on this clone: Other nucleotide sequences from this sample produce the same CDR3. This sequence joins TRBV5-1 and TRBJ2-7; 11 bases match TRBD1. The CDR3 is 14 amino acids. Trimming removed 4 bases from V and 4 bases from J; junction bases left unmatched: 4. Germline CDR1 reads SGHRS; CDR2 reads YFSETQ. As DNA, the CDR3 is TGCGCCAGCAGCCCGGGACAGGGGGTTTACGAGCAGTACTTC. It specifies CASSPGQGVYEQYF.

The rearrangement links TRBV6-5 to TRBJ1-2; D may be TRBD1 (6 bases). Germline assignment: CDR1 MNHEY and CDR2 SVGAGI. V lost 0 bases and J lost 4, with 12 bases in between. The CDR3 is 15 residues long. CDR3 coding DNA: TGTGCCAGCAGTTACTCCGTCAGGGGTCCCTATGGCTACACCTTC. Its translation is CASSYSVRGPYGYTF.

In DNA, the CDR3 is TGTGCCAGCAGCTTAGGTGTCGGCAGGGGGCGCTACAATGAGCAGTTCTTC. This encodes CASSLGVGRGRYNEQFF. V is TRBV7-9 and J is TRBJ2-1; 8 bases agree with TRBD1. Germline CDR1 and CDR2: SEHNR and FQNEAQ (reference sequence). Trimming at V came to 1 base and at J to 3 bases, leaving 8 bases not matched to a gene. The CDR3 length is 17 residues. Full variable domain (rest looked up from reference TRBV7-9 and TRBJ2-1): DTGVSQNPRHKITKRGQNVTFRCDPISEHNRLYWYRQTLGQGPEFLTYFQNEAQLEKSRLLSDRFSAERPKGSFSTLEIQRTEQGDSAMYLCASSLGVGRGRYNEQFFGPGTRLTVL.

The rearrangement links TRBV6-1 to TRBJ1-5, with 8 bases that match TRBD1. The CDR3 is 15 amino acids. The ends lost 3 bases at V and 7 bases at J; junction bases unmatched: 8. The V gene's germline CDR1 is MNHNS and CDR2 SASEGT. The CDR3 loop is CASSDSGGAGQPQHF. In DNA form, the CDR3 reads TGTGCCAGCAGTGATTCAGGGGGCGCGGGGCAGCCCCAGCATTTT.

This rearrangement joins TRBV9 to TRBJ2-5; 8 bases are a match to TRBD1. The DNA end favors TRBJ2-7, so the J call may be wrong. The CDR3 runs 15 residues. CDR1 is SGDLS and CDR2 is YYNGEE in the germline V gene. As DNA, the CDR3 is TGTGCCAGCAGCTCGGGACAGGTCGGTTCCGACGAGCAGTACTTC. It codes for CASSSGQVGSDEQYF.

This chain joins TRBV6-1 and TRBJ2-7; TRBD2 is a possible D gene (7 bases). The CDR3 totals 14 residues. Germline V gene sequence: CDR1 MNHNS, CDR2 SASEGT. Trimming removed 6 bases from V and 3 bases from J, with 15 bases in between. This chain's CDR3 is CASRGGGSSYEQYF. Here the CDR3 DNA reads TGTGCCAGCAGGGGAGGGGGGTCAAGCTACGAGCAGTACTTC.

This rearrangement joins TRBV14 to TRBJ2-2; the match to TRBD2 covers 10 bases. The length of the CDR3 is 17 residues. V lost 4 bases to trimming and J lost 4 bases; unmatched junction nucleotides: 9. CDR1 is SGHDN, CDR2 FVKESK, per germline. CDR3 protein: CASSPFLSGGATGELFF. The CDR3 DNA reads as TGTGCCAGCAGCCCTTTCCTGAGCGGGGGGGCCACCGGGGAGCTGTTTTTT.